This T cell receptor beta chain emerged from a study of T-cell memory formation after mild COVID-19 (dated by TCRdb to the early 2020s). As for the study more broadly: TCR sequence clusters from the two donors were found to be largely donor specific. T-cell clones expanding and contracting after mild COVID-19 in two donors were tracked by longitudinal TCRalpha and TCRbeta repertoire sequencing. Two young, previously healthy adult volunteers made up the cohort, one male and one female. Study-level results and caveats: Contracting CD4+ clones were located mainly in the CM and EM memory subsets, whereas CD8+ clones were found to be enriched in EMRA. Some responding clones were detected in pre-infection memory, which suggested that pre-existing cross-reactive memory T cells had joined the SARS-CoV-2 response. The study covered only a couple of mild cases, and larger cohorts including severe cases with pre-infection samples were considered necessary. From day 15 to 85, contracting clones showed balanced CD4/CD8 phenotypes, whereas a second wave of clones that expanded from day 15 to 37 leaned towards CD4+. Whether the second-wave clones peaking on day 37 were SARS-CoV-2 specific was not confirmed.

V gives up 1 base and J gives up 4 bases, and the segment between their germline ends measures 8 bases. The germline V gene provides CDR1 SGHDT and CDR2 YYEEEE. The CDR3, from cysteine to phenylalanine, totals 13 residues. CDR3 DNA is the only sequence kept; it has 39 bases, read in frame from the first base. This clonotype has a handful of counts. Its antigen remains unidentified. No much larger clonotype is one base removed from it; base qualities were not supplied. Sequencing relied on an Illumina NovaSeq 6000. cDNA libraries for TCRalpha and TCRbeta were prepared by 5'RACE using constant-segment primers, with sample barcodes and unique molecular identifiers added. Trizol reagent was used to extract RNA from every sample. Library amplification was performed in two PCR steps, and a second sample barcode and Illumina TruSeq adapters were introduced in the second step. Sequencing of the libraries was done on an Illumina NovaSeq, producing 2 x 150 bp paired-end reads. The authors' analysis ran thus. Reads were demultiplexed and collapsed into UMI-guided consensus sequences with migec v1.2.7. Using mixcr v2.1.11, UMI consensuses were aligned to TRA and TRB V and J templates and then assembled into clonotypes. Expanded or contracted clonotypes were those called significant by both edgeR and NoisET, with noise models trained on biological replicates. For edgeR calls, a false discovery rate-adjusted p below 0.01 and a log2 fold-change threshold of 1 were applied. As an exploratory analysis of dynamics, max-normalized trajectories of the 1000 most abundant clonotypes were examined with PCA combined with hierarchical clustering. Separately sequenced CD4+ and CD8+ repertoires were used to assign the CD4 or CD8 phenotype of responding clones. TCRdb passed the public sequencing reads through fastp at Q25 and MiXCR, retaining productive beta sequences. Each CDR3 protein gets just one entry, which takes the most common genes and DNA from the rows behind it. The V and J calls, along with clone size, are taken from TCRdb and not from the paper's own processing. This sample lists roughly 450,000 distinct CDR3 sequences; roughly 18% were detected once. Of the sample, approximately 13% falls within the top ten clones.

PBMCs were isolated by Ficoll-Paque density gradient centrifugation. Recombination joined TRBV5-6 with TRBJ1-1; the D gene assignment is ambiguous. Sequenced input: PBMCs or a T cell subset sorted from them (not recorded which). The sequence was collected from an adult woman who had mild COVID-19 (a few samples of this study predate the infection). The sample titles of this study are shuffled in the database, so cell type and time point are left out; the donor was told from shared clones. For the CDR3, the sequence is CASSLSYSTEAFF. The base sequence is TGTGCCAGCAGCTTGTCATACAGCACTGAAGCTTTCTTT.